This TCR beta chain emerged from a study of blood T cell repertoires in COVID-19. For the study at large: The study drew acute and convalescent COVID-19 samples from the United States, Italy and Spain. From T cells, B-cell-depleted T cells, or PBMCs came the material, which was cDNA or gDNA.

Seattle researchers signed up patients amid active infection and tracked them longitudinally. This clone was found a few times. Original methodology: Nucleated cell counts were estimated from reference gene primer amplification. Method: immunoSEQ multiplex PCR; TCRdb's copy keeps in-frame clones and lacks some. D and trimming were read from the DNA, whereas the V and J calls and clone size are those reported in that table. The sample yields 98,000 or so clones, 89% seen once. This receptor was identified in a man aged 55 to 70 with COVID-19, enrolled during active disease. Sequencing was performed on peripheral blood.

CDR3 amino acids: CASRQPGSNTGELFF. The CDR3 DNA follows: TGTGCCAGCAGACAACCCGGGTCGAACACCGGGGAGCTGTTTTTT. The chain recombines TRBV5-4 with TRBJ2-2; D is unresolved. Trimming left V 5 bases short and J 0 bases short, with 11 bases between. The CDR3 loop spans 15 amino acids. In germline, CDR1 is SGHNT, CDR2 YYREEE (reference sequence). Using reference TRBV5-4 and TRBJ2-2 for the parts outside the CDR3, the full variable domain is ETGVTQSPTHLIKTRGQQVTLRCSSQSGHNTVSWYQQALGQGPQFIFQYYREEENGRGNFPPRFSGLQFPNYSSELNVNALELDDSALYLCASRQPGSNTGELFFGEGSRLTVL.